This TCR beta chain was identified in a study of blood T cells in healthy people across ages. Turning to the study itself: About one barcoded TCR beta cDNA was captured per two T cells. Study findings and constraints: Among T cells, TCR beta diversity per million cells dropped roughly linearly as age rose.

Combining a sample-barcoded 5' primer with a J-beta primer mix, a second PCR ran for 7 to 11 cycles. All samples gave at least 2.5 million CDR3-containing paired-end reads. A single record per CDR3 protein comes from TCRdb applying MiXCR to the 5' RACE reads. The sample includes around 1,800,000 distinct CDR3 sequences, roughly two fifths seen only once; the top ten take roughly 23%. On this clonotype: Antigen specificity is unknown.

The receptor comes from a human donor in good health. Sample: blood.

CDR3 nucleotide sequence: TGTGCCAGCAGCGCCCCCGGCCGTAACAATGAGCAGTTCTTC. Translating it yields CASSAPGRNNEQFF. This rearrangement joins TRBV7-9 to TRBJ2-1; D is undetermined. Looked up from germline, CDR1 is SEHNR and CDR2 is FQNEAQ (reference sequence). CDR3 length equals 14 residues. The germline V and J ends were trimmed by 5 bases and 5 bases, with 13 bases remaining between them.